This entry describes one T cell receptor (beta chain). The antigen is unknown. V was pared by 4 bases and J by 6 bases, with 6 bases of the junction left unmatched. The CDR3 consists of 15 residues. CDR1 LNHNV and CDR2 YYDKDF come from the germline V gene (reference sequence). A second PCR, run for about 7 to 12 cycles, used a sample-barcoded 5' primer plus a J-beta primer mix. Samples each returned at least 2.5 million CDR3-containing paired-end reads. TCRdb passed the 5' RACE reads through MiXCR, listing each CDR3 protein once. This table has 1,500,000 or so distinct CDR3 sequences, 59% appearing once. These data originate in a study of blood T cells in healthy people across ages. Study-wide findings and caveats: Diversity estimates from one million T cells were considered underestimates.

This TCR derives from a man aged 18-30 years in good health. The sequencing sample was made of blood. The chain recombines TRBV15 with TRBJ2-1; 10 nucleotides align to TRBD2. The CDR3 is CATSTKREGLNEQFF. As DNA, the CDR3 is TGTGCCACCAGCACTAAGCGGGAGGGCCTCAATGAGCAGTTCTTC. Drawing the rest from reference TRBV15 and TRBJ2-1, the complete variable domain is DAMVIQNPRYQVTQFGKPVTLSCSQTLNHNVMYWYQQKSSQAPKLLFHYYDKDFNNEADTPDNFQSRRPNTSFCFLDIRSPGLGDTAMYLCATSTKREGLNEQFFGPGTRLTVL.